A selection of T cell receptor beta chains follows, all from one sample in a study of a mutant IDH1 vaccine in newly diagnosed glioma. Generated by immunoSEQ multiplex PCR, the TCRdb table keeps only in-frame clones and is missing some. Here the sample spans 85,000 to 100,000 clones, 80% to 90% being singletons. Material: PBMCs, obtained from a glioma patient treated with radiotherapy, temozolomide or both. The receptor source for this set is a woman between 45 and 60 years old with glioma. The conserved cysteine and the conserved F or W are not part of the CDR3 here. Each record gives: V gene, CDR3 length, CDR3 protein.

TRBV5-4 | 12 | ASSLPDRVDTQY
TRBV18 | 13 | ASSPVGDRDTEAF
TRBV5-1 | 15 | ASSSGREASIFYEQY
TRBV28 | 16 | ASSLGQGKGWTNEKLF
TRBV9 | 14 | ASSVEPTGTYNEQF
TRBV27 | 11 | ASSLVRYNEQF
TRBV6-1 | 11 | ASTRAITYEQY
TRBV7-3 | 11 | ASSWDRDNEQF
TRBV10-3 | 11 | AIGPSGMETQY
TRBV28 | 10 | ASSLSRDEQF
TRBV5-1 | 13 | ASNPGGTVNTEAF
TRBV11-2 | 12 | ASSLMASQETQY
TRBV6-1 | 13 | ASSEGAWGNYEQY
TRBV5-4 | 13 | ASTDGGGDNSPLH
TRBV28 | 12 | ASRGGQGYHEQY
TRBV7-9 | 12 | ASSSSGAGAGAF
TRBV5-1 | 12 | ASAEGGAQETQY
TRBV5-6 | 12 | ASNSGRAAETQY
TRBV11-3 | 13 | ASSPRAGPNTEAF
TRBV5-1 | 13 | ASSLDLGQQETQY
TRBV7-2 | 11 | ASSPNLGTWEY
TRBV18 | 11 | ASSLQGNTEAF
TRBV5-4 | 11 | ASSLGQGGGRI
TRBV18 | 12 | ASSLLGDSGELF
TRBV5-4 | 12 | ASSLSGPTYEQY
TRBV5-1 | 15 | ASSLNPGARSYNEQF
TRBV30 | 11 | AWSEPRGDIQY
TRBV28 | 11 | ASSPGTGFGAF
TRBV14 | 11 | ASSQVVGNTIY
TRBV10-1 | 15 | ASSEGLAGPHRETQY
TRBV19 | 15 | ASSIPGWGQGLYGYT
TRBV27 | 12 | ASSLSRVNQPQH
TRBV27 | 11 | ASSTDRGYEQY
TRBV5-1 | 12 | ASSLGLAGVEQY
TRBV5-6 | 9 | ASSNYNEQF
TRBV6-5 | 12 | ASSSSGTAREQY
TRBV12-5 | 16 | ASGLTPTGQGITGELF
TRBV12-5 | 10 | ASGSEGQTQY
TRBV6-5 | 12 | ASREVVNTGELF
TRBV9 | 12 | ASSVAGGTGELF
TRBV18 | 13 | ASSPVQDNNSPLH